This TCR beta chain was captured in a study of HIV-infected children after antiretroviral therapy interruption. About the research overall: Four children interrupted treatment; four stayed on continuous treatment.

Study findings and constraints: The CD45RA+ naive sort may contain some EMRA or stem memory cells.

Germline V lookup: CDR1 DFQATT, CDR2 SNEGSKA (reference sequence). CDR3 length equals 16 residues. With 0 bases removed from V and 3 bases from J, the gap between germline ends came to 16 bases. A 3' RACE protocol on RNA, with unique molecular identifiers, produced the TCR library. TCRdb re-called the 3' RACE reads with MiXCR, one entry per CDR3 protein. The data show about 86,000 distinct CDR3 sequences, around 6.9% seen once. This clonotype appeared a few times. What it binds is unknown. Indicated treatment: PENTA 11 planned treatment interruption arm or continuous ART arm. Only samples with at least 5 million viable PBMCs qualified.

The receptor's source is a pool of human donors with HIV. The sequencing used CD45RA+ CD4+ T cells from PBMCs, pooled from several time points, collected from a donor given antiretroviral therapy, either interrupted or continuous. Subset meaning: naive CD4+ CD45RA+ CD45RO- T cells. The J gene is TRBJ2-3, the V gene TRBV20-1, with D tentatively TRBD2 (6 bases). The CDR3 DNA is TGCAGTGCTAGAGATCCCGGAAAAAGCGGGACAGATACGCAGTATTTT. Translating it yields CSARDPGKSGTDTQYF.